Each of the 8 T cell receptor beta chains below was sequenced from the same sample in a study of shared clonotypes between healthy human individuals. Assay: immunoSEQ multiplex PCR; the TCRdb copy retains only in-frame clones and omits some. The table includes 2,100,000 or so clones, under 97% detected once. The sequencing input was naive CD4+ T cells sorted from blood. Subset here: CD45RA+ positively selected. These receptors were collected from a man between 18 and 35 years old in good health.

CDR3 coding DNA: TGTGCCAGCAGCTTAGTCTCGGGGCAGTTCTCCTACGAGCAGTACTTC. This gives the protein CASSLVSGQFSYEQYF. The chain has TRBV11-2 and TRBJ2-7; D possibly matches TRBD1 or TRBD2 (5 bases each). CDR1 is SGHAT and CDR2 is FQNNGV in the germline V gene. The CDR3 is made up of 16 amino acids. The V gene lost 1 base and the J gene lost 0 bases, with 13 bases spanning the gap.

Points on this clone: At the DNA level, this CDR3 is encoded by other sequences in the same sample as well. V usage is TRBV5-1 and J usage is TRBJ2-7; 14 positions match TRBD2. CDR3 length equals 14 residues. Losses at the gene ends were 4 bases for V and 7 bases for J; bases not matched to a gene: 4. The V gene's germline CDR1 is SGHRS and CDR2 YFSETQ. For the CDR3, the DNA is TGCGCCAGCAGCCCCGGACTAGCGGGGGGTGAGCAGTACTTC. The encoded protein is CASSPGLAGGEQYF.

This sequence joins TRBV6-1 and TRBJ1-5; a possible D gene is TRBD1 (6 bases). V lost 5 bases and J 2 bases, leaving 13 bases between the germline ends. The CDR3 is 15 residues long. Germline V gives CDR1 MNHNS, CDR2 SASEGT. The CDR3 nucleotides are TGTGCCAGCAGTCTTTACAGGGAGGGCAATCAGCCCCAGCATTTT. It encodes CASSLYREGNQPQHF.

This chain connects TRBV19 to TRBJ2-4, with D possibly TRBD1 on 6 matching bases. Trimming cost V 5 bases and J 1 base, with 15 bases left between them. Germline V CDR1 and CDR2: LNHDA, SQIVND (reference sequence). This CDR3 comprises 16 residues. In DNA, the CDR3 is TGTGCCAGTAGTCGCTCCCACCAGGGGGCCAAAAACATTCAGTACTTC. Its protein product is CASSRSHQGAKNIQYF.

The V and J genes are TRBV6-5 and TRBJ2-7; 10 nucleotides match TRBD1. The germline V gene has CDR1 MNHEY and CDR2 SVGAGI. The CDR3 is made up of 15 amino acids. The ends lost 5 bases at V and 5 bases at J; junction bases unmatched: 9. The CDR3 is CASSPGGQGLHEQYF. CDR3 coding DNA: TGTGCCAGCAGTCCCGGGGGACAGGGGCTCCACGAGCAGTACTTC.

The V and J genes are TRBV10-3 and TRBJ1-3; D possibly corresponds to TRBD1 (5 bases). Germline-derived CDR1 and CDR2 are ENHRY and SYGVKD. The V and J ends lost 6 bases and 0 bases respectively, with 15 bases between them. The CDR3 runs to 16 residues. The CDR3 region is CAISVGTDFSGNTIYF. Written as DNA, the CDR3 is TGTGCCATCAGCGTTGGGACGGACTTCTCTGGAAACACCATATATTTT.

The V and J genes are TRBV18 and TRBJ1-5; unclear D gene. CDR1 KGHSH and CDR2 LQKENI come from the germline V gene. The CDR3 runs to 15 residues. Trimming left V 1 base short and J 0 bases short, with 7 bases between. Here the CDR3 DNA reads TGTGCCAGCTCACCACAGGCAGTTAGCAATCAGCCCCAGCATTTT. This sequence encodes CASSPQAVSNQPQHF.

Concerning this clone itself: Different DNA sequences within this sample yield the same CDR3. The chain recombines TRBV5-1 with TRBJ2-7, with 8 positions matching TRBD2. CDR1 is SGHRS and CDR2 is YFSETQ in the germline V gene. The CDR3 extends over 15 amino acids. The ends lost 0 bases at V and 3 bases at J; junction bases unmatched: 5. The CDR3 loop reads CASSLGLAGDYEQYF. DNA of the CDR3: TGCGCCAGCAGCTTGGGGCTAGCGGGCGACTACGAGCAGTACTTC.